This T cell receptor beta chain was captured in a study of a mutant IDH1 vaccine in newly diagnosed glioma. Whole-study context: Vaccinations were initiated 4-6 weeks following radiotherapy alone, or were given together with temozolomide cycles. V12 took place at week 35, and V13 at week 47.

Points from the study as a whole: Approximately 95% of patients showed vaccine-induced immune responses across multiple MHC alleles.

Time point: week 35, safety follow-up. With topical imiquimod, each dose of the vaccine consisted of 300 ug of mutant IDH1 20-mer peptide. Administration of eight vaccinations to patients took place in weeks 1, 3, 5, 7, 11, 15, 19, 23. Sequencing was performed with immunoSEQ multiplex PCR; in TCRdb, only in-frame clones are kept and a portion is missing. Of just under 70,000 clones listed, 84% were seen once; the top ten hold 10% to 15%. Remarks on this clone: Its target is unknown.

The germline CDR1 and CDR2 sequences are MNHNS and SASEGT. This CDR3 region has 16 residues. Trimming pared 4 bases from V and 5 bases from J, leaving 20 bases between. The rearrangement joins TRBV6-1 to TRBJ2-5; the D call may be TRBD1 or TRBD2 (5 bases each). Sequenced here: PBMCs, sampled from a glioma patient whose treatment included an IDH1 peptide vaccine. The source is a man between 18 and 35 years old with glioma. The CDR3 DNA sequence: TGTGCCAGCAGTGGGTGGGACCTGGAGTTTCGGGAGACCCAGTACTTC. As protein: CASSGWDLEFRETQYF.